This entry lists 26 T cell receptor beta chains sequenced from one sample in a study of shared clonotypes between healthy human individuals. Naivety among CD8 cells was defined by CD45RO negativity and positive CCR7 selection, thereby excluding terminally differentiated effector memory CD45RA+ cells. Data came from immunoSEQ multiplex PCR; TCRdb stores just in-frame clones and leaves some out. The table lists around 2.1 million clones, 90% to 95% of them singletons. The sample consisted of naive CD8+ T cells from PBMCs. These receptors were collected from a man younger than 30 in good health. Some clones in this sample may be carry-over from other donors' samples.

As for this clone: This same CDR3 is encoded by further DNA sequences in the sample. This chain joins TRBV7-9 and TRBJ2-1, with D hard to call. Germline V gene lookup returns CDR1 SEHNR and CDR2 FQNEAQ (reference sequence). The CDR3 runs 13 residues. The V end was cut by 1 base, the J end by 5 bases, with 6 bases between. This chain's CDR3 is CASSLERDNEQFF. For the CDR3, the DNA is TGTGCCAGCAGCTTAGAAAGGGACAATGAGCAGTTCTTC.

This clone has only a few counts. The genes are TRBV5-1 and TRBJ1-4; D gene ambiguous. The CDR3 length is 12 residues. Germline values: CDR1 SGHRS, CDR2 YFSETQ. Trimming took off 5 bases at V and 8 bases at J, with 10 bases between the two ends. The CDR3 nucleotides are TGCGCCAGCAGGCGTTTCGGGGAAAAACTGTTTTTT. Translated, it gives CASRRFGEKLFF.

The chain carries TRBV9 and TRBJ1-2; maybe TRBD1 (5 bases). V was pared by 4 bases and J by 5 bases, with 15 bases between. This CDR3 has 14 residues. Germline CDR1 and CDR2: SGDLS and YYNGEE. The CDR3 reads CASSSVGTVYGYTF. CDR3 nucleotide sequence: TGTGCCAGCAGCTCCGTGGGGACGGTTTATGGCTACACCTTC.

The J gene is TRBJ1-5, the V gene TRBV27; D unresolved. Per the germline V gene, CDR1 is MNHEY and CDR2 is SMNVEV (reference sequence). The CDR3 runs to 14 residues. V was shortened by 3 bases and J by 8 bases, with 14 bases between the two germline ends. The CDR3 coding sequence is TGTGCCAGCAGTTTTCGGGCACCTTGGGAGCCCCAGCATTTT. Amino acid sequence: CASSFRAPWEPQHF.

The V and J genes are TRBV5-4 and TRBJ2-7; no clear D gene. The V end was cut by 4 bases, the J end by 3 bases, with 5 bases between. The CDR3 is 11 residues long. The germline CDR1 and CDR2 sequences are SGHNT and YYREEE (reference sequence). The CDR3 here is CASSGDYEQYF. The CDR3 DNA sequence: TGTGCCAGCAGCGGGGACTACGAGCAGTACTTC.

The CDR3 DNA sequence: TGTGCCAGCAGTGAAGACACAGGGGGCGGTGAAAAACTGTTTTTT. Protein sequence: CASSEDTGGGEKLFF. The chain carries TRBV6-1 and TRBJ1-4; 9 nucleotides align to TRBD1. Germline-derived CDR1 and CDR2 are MNHNS and SASEGT. The CDR3 runs 15 residues. J gave up 7 bases and V 1 base, and 4 bases lay outside the gene matches.

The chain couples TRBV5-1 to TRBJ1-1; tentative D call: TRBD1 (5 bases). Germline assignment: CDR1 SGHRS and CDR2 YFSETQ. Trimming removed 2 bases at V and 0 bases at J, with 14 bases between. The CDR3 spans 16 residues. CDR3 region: CASSFPRDSMNTEAFF. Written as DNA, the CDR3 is TGCGCCAGCAGCTTTCCAAGAGACAGTATGAACACTGAAGCTTTCTTT.

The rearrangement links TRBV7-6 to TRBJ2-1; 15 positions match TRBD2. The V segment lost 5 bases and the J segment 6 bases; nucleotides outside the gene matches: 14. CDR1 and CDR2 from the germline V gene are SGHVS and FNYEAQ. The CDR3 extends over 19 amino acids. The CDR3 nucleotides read TGTGCCAGCAGCCGCGGGACTAGCGGGAGGCCCGGTCCGACCAATGAGCAGTTCTTC. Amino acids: CASSRGTSGRPGPTNEQFF.

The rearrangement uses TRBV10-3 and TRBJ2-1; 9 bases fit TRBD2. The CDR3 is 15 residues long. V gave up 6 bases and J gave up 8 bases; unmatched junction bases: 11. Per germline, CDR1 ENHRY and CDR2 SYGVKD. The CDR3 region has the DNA TGTGCCATCAGGCCCACTAGCGGGTACCTGGATGAGCAGTTCTTC. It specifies CAIRPTSGYLDEQFF.

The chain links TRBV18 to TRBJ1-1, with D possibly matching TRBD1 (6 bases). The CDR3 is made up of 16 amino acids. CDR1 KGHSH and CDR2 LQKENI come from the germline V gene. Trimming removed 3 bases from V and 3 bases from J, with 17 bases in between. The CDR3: CASSPEDRPWDTEAFF. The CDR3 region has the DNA TGTGCCAGCTCACCGGAAGACAGGCCGTGGGACACTGAAGCTTTCTTT.

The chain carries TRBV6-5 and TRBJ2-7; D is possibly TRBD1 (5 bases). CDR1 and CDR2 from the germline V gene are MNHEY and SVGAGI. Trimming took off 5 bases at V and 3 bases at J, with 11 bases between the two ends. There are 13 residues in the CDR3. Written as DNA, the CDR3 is TGTGCCAGCAGTGGCGACAGAATCTACGAGCAGTACTTC. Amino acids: CASSGDRIYEQYF.

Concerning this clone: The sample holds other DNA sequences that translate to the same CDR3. The CDR3 protein is CASSLGGTGELFF. CDR3 nucleotide sequence: TGTGCCAGCAGTTTAGGAGGGACCGGGGAGCTGTTTTTT. The chain couples TRBV28 to TRBJ2-2; D may be TRBD2 (6 bases). The CDR3 covers 13 residues. Trimming shortened V by 2 bases and J by 5 bases, and 6 bases separated the two germline ends. The germline V gene encodes CDR1 MDHEN and CDR2 SYDVKM.

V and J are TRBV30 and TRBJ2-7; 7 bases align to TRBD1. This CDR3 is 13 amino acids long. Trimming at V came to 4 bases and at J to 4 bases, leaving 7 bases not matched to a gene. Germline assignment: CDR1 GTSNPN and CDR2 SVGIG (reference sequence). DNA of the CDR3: TGTGCCTGGAATCAGGGGGACCTTTACGAGCAGTACTTC. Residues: CAWNQGDLYEQYF. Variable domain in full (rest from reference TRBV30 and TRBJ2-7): SQTIHQWPATLVQPVGSPLSLECTVEGTSNPNLYWYRQAAGRGLQLLFYSVGIGQISSEVPQNLSASRPQDRQFILSSKKLLLSDSGFYLCAWNQGDLYEQYFGPGTRLTVT.

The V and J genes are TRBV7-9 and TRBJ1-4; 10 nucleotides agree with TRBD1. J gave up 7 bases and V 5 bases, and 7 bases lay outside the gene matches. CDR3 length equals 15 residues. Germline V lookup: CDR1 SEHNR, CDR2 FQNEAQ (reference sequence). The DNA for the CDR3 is TGTGCCAGCAGCCCCGGGACAGGGGAGGGTGAAAAACTGTTTTTT. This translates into CASSPGTGEGEKLFF.

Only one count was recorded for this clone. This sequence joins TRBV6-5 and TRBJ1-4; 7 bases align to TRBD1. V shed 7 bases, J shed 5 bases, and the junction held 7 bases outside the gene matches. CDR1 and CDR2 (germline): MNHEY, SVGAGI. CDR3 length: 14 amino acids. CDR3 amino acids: CASKRTGLNEKLFF. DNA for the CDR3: TGTGCCAGCAAGAGGACAGGTCTGAATGAAAAACTGTTTTTT.

Here the CDR3 reads CASSDPWEQYF. DNA of the CDR3: TGTGCCAGCAGTGATCCCTGGGAGCAGTACTTC. This chain uses TRBV6-1 with TRBJ2-7, with unresolved D. CDR3 length: 11 residues. V shed 3 bases and J shed 7 bases, with 7 bases lying between them. The germline V gene has CDR1 MNHNS and CDR2 SASEGT.

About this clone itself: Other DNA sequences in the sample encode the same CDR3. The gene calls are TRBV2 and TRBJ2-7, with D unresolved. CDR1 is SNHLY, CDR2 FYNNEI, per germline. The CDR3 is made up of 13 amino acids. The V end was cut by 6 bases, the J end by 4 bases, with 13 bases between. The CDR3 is CASSLGRAYEQYF. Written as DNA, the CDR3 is TGTGCCAGCAGCCTGGGAAGGGCTTACGAGCAGTACTTC.

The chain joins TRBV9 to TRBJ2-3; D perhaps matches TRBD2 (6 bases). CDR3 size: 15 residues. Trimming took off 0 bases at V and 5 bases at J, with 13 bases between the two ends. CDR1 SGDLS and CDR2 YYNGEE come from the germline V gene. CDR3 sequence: CASSVDGGSGDTQYF. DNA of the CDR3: TGTGCCAGCAGCGTAGATGGTGGTAGCGGAGATACGCAGTATTTT.

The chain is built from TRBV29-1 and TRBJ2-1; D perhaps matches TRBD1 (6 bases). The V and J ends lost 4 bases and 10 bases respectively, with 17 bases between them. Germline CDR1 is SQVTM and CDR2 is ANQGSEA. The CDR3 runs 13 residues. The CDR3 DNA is TGCAGCGTTGGCCTACACAGGGAAGGGGAGCAGTTCTTC. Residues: CSVGLHREGEQFF.

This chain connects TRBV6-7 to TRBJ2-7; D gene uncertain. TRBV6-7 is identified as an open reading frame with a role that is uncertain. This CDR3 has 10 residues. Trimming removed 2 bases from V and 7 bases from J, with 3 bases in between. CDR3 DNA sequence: TGTGCCAGCAGTTACCGGGAGCAGTACTTC. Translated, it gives CASSYREQYF.

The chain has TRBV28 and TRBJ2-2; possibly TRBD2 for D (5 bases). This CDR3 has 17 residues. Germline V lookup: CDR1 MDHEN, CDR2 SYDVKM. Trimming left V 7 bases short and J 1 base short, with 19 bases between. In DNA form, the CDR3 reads TGTGCCAGCACCCCCCTCGCGGACGAGGGGAACACCGGGGAGCTGTTTTTT. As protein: CASTPLADEGNTGELFF.

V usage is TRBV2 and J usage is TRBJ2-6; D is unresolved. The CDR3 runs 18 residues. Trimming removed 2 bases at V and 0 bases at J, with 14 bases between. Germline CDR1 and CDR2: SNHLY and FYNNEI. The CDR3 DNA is TGTGCCAGCAGTGAAAAGACGGGTGAATTCTCTGGGGCCAACGTCCTGACTTTC. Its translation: CASSEKTGEFSGANVLTF.

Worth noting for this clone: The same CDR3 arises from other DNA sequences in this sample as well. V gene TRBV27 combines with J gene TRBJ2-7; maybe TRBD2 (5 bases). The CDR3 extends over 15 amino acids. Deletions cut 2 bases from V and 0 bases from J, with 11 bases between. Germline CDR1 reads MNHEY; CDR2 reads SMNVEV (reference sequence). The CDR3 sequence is CASSLRGPSSYEQYF. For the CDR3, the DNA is TGTGCCAGCAGTTTAAGAGGGCCCAGCTCCTACGAGCAGTACTTC.

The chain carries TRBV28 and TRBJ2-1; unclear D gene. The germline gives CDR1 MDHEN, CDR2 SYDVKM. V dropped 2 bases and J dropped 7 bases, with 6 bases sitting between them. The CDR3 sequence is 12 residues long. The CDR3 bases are TGTGCCAGCAGTTTAAAAGGTAATGAGCAGTTCTTC. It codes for CASSLKGNEQFF. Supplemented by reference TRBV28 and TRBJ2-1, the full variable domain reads DVKVTQSSRYLVKRTGEKVFLECVQDMDHENMFWYRQDPGLGLRLIYFSYDVKMKEKGDIPEGYSVSREKKERFSLILESASTNQTSMYLCASSLKGNEQFFGPGTRLTVL.

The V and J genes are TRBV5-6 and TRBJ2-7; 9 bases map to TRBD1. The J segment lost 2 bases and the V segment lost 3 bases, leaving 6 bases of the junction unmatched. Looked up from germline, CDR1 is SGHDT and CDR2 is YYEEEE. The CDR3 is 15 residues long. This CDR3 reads CASSWGQGGTYEQYF. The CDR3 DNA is TGTGCCAGCAGCTGGGGACAGGGAGGAACCTACGAGCAGTACTTC.

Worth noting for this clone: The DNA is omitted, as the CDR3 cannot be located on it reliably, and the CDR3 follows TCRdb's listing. CDR3 protein: CASSKGWQDFGNEQFF. V and J are TRBV21-1 and TRBJ2-1; the table names TRBD2, a call not compared with the DNA. TRBV21-1 is a pseudogene locus. The CDR3 numbers 16 amino acids, ends counted.